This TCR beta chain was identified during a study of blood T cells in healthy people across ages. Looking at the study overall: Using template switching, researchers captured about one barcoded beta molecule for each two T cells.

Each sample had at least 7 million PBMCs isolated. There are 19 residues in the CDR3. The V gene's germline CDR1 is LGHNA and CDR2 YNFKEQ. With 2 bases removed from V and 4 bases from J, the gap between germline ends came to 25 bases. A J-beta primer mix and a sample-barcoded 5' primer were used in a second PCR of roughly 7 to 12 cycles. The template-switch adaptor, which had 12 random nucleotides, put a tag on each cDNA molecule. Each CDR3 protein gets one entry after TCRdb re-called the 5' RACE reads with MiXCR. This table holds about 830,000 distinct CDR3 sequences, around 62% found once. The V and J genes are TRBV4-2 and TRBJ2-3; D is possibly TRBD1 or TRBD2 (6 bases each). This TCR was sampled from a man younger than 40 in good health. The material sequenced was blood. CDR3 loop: CASSQLWGATMEDPDTQYF. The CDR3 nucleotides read TGTGCCAGCAGCCAATTGTGGGGGGCCACGATGGAAGACCCAGATACGCAGTATTTT.